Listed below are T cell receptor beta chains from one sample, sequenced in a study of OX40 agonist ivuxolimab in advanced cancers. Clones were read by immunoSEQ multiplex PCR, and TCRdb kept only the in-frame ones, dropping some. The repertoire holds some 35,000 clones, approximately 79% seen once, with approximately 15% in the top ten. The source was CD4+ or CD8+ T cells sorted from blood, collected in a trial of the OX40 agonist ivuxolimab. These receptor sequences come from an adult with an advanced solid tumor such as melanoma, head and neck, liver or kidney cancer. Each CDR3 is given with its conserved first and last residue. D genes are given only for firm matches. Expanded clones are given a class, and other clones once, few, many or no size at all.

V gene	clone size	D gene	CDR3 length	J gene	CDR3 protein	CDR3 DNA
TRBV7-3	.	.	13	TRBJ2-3	CASRQQTSDTQYF	TGTGCCAGCAGACAGCAGACCTCCGATACGCAGTATTTT
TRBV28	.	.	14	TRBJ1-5	CASSPARGNQPQHF	TGTGCCAGCAGCCCTGCCAGGGGCAATCAGCCCCAGCATTTT
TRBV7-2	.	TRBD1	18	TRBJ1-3	CASSLRGQGIASGNTIYF	TGTGCCAGCAGCTTACGGGGACAGGGAATTGCCTCTGGAAACACCATATATTTT
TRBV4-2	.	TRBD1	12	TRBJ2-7	CATGDRAYEQYF	TGTGCCACCGGGGACAGAGCCTACGAGCAGTACTTC
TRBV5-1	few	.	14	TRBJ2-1	CASSTKSSYNEQFF	TGCGCCAGCAGTACTAAGAGCTCCTACAATGAGCAGTTCTTC
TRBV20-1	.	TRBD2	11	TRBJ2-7	CSARGGYEQYF	TGCAGTGCTAGGGGAGGGTACGAGCAGTACTTC
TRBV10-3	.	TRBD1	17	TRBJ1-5	CAISDPGQGASNQPQHF	TGTGCCATCAGTGACCCCGGACAGGGGGCTAGCAATCAGCCCCAGCATTTT
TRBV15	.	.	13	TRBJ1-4	CATSRDGQEKLFF	TGTGCCACCAGCAGAGACGGGCAGGAAAAACTGTTTTTT
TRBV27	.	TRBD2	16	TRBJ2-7	CASSRAGDQVSYEQYF	TGTGCCAGCAGTCGGGCGGGAGATCAGGTCTCCTACGAGCAGTACTTC
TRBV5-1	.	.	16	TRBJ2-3	CASSTATGGGTDTQYF	TGCGCCAGCAGCACCGCTACGGGGGGCGGCACAGATACGCAGTATTTT
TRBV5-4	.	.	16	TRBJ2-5	CASSLGGTHRQETQYF	TGTGCCAGCAGCTTGGGGGGGACCCACAGGCAAGAGACCCAGTACTTC
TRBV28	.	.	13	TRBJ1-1	CASSLLRKTEAFF	TGTGCCAGCAGTTTATTACGGAAGACTGAAGCTTTCTTT
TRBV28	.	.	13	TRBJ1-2	CASSLLGADGYTF	TGTGCCAGCAGTTTACTGGGGGCTGATGGCTACACCTTC
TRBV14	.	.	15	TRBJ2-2	CASRRGDGLAGELFF	TGTGCCAGCAGGAGGGGGGATGGGTTGGCCGGGGAGCTGTTTTTT
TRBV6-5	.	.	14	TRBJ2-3	CASSLRGWGDTQYF	TGTGCCAGCAGCCTAAGGGGGTGGGGGGATACGCAGTATTTT
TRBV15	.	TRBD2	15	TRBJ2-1	CATSRAQREFDEQFF	TGTGCCACCAGCAGAGCCCAGCGGGAGTTCGATGAGCAGTTCTTC
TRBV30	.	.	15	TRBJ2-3	CAWNPFSGGANTQYF	TGTGCCTGGAATCCGTTCTCTGGGGGGGCCAATACGCAGTATTTT
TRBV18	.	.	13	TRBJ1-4	CASQQDLLEKLFF	TGTGCCAGCCAACAGGATCTTCTTGAAAAACTGTTTTTT
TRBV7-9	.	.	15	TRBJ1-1	CASSLDGEPHTEAFF	TGTGCCAGCAGCTTAGATGGGGAGCCCCACACTGAAGCTTTCTTT
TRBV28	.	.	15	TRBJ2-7	CASSAAGAKAYEQYF	TGTGCCAGCAGTGCCGCTGGCGCTAAAGCCTACGAGCAGTACTTC
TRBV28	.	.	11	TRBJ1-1	CASSVYTEAFF	TGTGCCAGCAGTGTGTACACTGAAGCTTTCTTT
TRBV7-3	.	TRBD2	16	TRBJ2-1	CASSSNPGLGFNEQFF	TGTGCCAGCAGCTCCAATCCGGGACTAGGATTCAATGAGCAGTTCTTC
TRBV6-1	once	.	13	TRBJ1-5	CASTHRAGQPQHF	TGTGCCAGCACTCACAGGGCAGGGCAGCCCCAGCATTTT
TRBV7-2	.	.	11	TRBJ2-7	CASSPSDEQYF	TGTGCCAGCAGTCCCTCGGACGAGCAGTACTTC
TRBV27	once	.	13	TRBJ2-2	CASSLQGTGELFF	TGTGCCAGCAGTTTGCAGGGTACCGGGGAGCTGTTTTTT
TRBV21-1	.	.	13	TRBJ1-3	CASSNERGNTIYF	TGTGCCAGCAGCAACGAAAGAGGAAACACCATATATTTT
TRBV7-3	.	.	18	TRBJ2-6	CASSLKGWGFSGANVLTF	TGTGCCAGCAGCCTCAAGGGTTGGGGCTTCTCTGGGGCCAACGTCCTGACTTTC
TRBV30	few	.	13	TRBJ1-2	CAWSFTGTDGYTF	TGTGCCTGGAGTTTCACAGGGACGGATGGCTACACCTTC
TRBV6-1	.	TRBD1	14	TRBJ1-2	CASSPGQGGYGYTF	TGTGCCAGCAGTCCGGGACAGGGGGGCTATGGCTACACCTTC
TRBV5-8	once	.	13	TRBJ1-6	CASRESDRSPLHF	TGTGCCAGCAGGGAGAGCGATAGGTCACCCCTCCACTTT
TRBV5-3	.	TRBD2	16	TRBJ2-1	CARSPRTSGHGNEQFF	TGTGCCAGAAGCCCTCGGACTAGCGGCCACGGAAATGAGCAGTTCTTC
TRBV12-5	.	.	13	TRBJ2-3	CASGRVSTDTQYF	TGTGCTAGTGGTCGGGTTTCCACAGATACGCAGTATTTT
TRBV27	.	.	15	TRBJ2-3	CASKGRVGLTDTQYF	TGTGCCAGCAAAGGCAGGGTGGGCCTTACAGATACGCAGTATTTT
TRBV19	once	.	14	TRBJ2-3	CATGPGASTDTQYF	TGTGCCACGGGGCCAGGGGCGTCCACAGATACGCAGTATTTT
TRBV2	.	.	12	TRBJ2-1	CASSGGGVFEFF	TGTGCCAGCAGTGGAGGGGGGGTTTTTGAGTTCTTC
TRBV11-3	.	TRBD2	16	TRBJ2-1	CASSLEGLAGGNEQFF	TGTGCCAGCAGCTTAGAGGGACTAGCGGGAGGGAATGAGCAGTTCTTC
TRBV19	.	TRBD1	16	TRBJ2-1	CASSTQNRGLYNEQFF	TGTGCCAGTAGTACGCAAAACAGGGGGCTTTACAATGAGCAGTTCTTC
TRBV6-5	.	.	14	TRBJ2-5	CASSYAGTQETQYF	TGTGCCAGCAGTTACGCGGGAACCCAAGAGACCCAGTACTTC
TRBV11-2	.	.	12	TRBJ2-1	CASSLEWSEQFF	TGTGCCAGCAGCTTAGAGTGGAGTGAGCAGTTCTTC
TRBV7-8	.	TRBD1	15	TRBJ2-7	CASSPRGQGTHEQYF	TGTGCCAGCAGCCCCCGAGGACAGGGGACCCACGAGCAGTACTTC
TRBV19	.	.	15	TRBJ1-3	CASSIGDGSGNTIYF	TGTGCCAGTAGTATAGGAGACGGCTCTGGAAACACCATATATTTT
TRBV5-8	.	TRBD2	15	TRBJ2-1	CASSPGTSGSDEQFF	TGTGCCAGCAGCCCTGGGACTAGCGGGAGTGATGAGCAGTTCTTC
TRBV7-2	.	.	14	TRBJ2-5	CASSLGGPGETQYF	TGTGCCAGCAGCTTAGGCGGACCCGGGGAGACCCAGTACTTC
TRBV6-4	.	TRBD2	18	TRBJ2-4	CASSGGTSGTAAKNIQYF	TGTGCCAGCAGTGGGGGGACTAGCGGGACTGCAGCCAAAAACATTCAGTACTTC
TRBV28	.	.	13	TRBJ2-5	CASSKGGRETQYF	TGTGCCAGCAGCAAGGGGGGCCGAGAGACCCAGTACTTC
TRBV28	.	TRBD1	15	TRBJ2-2	CASRRDRVRTGELFF	TGTGCCAGCAGAAGGGACAGGGTCCGCACCGGGGAGCTGTTTTTT
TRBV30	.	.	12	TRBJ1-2	CALQGTPYGYTF	TGTGCCTTACAGGGAACCCCCTATGGCTACACCTTC
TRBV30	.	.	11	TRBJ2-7	CAYLQGHEQYF	TGTGCCTACTTACAGGGCCACGAGCAGTACTTC
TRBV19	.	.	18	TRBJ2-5	CASSIDRATGEGTETQYF	TGTGCCAGTAGTATAGACCGAGCGACAGGGGAGGGAACGGAGACCCAGTACTTC
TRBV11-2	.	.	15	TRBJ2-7	CASSLDPGPGVEQYF	TGTGCCAGCAGCTTAGACCCGGGACCGGGAGTCGAGCAGTACTTC
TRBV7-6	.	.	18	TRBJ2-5	CASSPIRRGARAQETQYF	TGTGCCAGCAGCCCAATCCGGCGAGGAGCGAGGGCGCAAGAGACCCAGTACTTC